The rows below give T cell receptor beta chains drawn from one sample of a study of cytomegalovirus exposure and HLA in healthy donors. Method: immunoSEQ multiplex PCR; TCRdb's copy keeps in-frame clones and lacks some. Among tens of thousands of clones listed, around three quarters were seen once. The sequencing sample was made of PBMCs. Every receptor here comes from a man in his fifties in good health and CMV-seronegative. Both conserved end residues are part of each CDR3. The D gene is left open where the match is weak. Not every row has a clone size; where given, it reads once, few, many or a size class.

>TRBV15|NA|NA|15|TRBJ2-1
CATSQLSGSYNEQFF
TGTGCCACCAGCCAGCTGAGCGGCTCCTACAATGAGCAGTTCTTC
>TRBV29-1|TRBD1|NA|15|TRBJ2-2
CSVDDRGTNTGELFF
TGCAGCGTTGACGACAGGGGGACGAACACCGGGGAGCTGTTTTTT
>TRBV6-5|NA|once|14|TRBJ1-2
CASSKPTANYGYTF
TGTGCCAGCAGTAAGCCGACAGCTAACTATGGCTACACCTTC
>TRBV19|TRBD2|NA|14|TRBJ2-2
CASSPSGDPGELFF
TGTGCCAGTAGTCCTAGCGGGGATCCCGGGGAGCTGTTTTTT
>TRBV7-9|TRBD1|once|14|TRBJ1-1
CASSHRGRWSEAFF
TGTGCCAGCAGCCACAGGGGGCGGTGGTCCGAAGCTTTCTTT
>TRBV27|TRBD1|NA|14|TRBJ2-7
CASSLTGTGREQYF
TGTGCCAGCAGTCTAACCGGGACAGGGAGGGAGCAGTACTTC
>TRBV9|TRBD2|NA|15|TRBJ2-1
CASSPLPQRGIEQFF
TGTGCCAGCAGCCCCCTCCCCCAGCGGGGGATTGAGCAGTTCTTC
>TRBV19|NA|NA|15|TRBJ1-5
CASSLTGIGNQPQHF
TGTGCCAGCAGCCTGACAGGCATCGGCAATCAGCCCCAGCATTTT
>TRBV5-4|TRBD2|NA|17|TRBJ2-2
CASSFPSGGAVTGELFF
TGTGCCAGCAGCTTCCCCAGCGGGGGGGCGGTCACCGGGGAGCTGTTTTTT
>TRBV28|NA|NA|15|TRBJ1-3
CASSISQGSGNTIYF
TGTGCCAGCAGTATCTCCCAGGGCTCTGGAAACACCATATATTTT
>TRBV11-2|NA|NA|15|TRBJ1-5
CASSLETGFFQPQHF
TGTGCCAGCAGCTTAGAGACAGGATTCTTCCAGCCCCAGCATTTT
>TRBV5-1|TRBD1|few|16|TRBJ2-7
CASSYAYRQGAYEQYF
TGCGCCAGCAGCTACGCTTACCGACAGGGGGCTTACGAGCAGTACTTC
>TRBV5-1|TRBD1|NA|15|TRBJ2-1
CASSSRQGAGNEQFF
TGCGCCAGCAGCTCTAGACAGGGGGCGGGTAATGAGCAGTTCTTC
>TRBV28|NA|NA|16|TRBJ2-2
CASSLLGAVNTGELFF
TGTGCCAGCAGCCTCCTAGGGGCCGTGAACACCGGGGAGCTGTTTTTT
>TRBV29-1|NA|NA|14|TRBJ2-7
CSVVVRLETYEQYF
TGCAGCGTTGTGGTGCGCCTGGAGACCTACGAGCAGTACTTC
>TRBV2|NA|NA|13|TRBJ1-4
CASRREGGEKLFF
TGTGCCAGCAGAAGGGAAGGAGGCGAAAAACTGTTTTTT
>TRBV5-1|NA|once|18|TRBJ2-7
CASSLATYAVIGPYEQYF
TGCGCCAGCAGCTTGGCCACGTACGCGGTTATCGGTCCCTACGAGCAGTACTTC
>TRBV5-1|NA|once|14|TRBJ1-1
CASSWGRANTEAFF
TGCGCCAGCAGCTGGGGGCGCGCAAACACTGAAGCTTTCTTT
>TRBV5-1|NA|NA|12|TRBJ1-1
CASSLVLTEAFF
TGCGCCAGCAGCTTGGTCTTAACTGAAGCTTTCTTT
>TRBV7-2|TRBD1|NA|15|TRBJ1-2
CASSLAGQLNYGYTF
TGTGCCAGCAGCTTAGCGGGACAGCTTAACTATGGCTACACCTTC
>TRBV14|NA|NA|14|TRBJ2-2
CASSRLQGWGELFF
TGTGCCAGCAGCCGGTTACAGGGATGGGGGGAGCTGTTTTTT
>TRBV10-1|NA|NA|14|TRBJ2-5
CASSESGSVETQYF
TGCGCCAGCAGTGAGTCGGGTAGCGTGGAGACCCAGTACTTC
>TRBV30|TRBD2|NA|14|TRBJ2-3
CAWSGGGMTDTQYF
TGTGCCTGGAGTGGGGGGGGGATGACAGATACGCAGTATTTT
>TRBV6-5|NA|NA|16|TRBJ2-5
CASSSGRDSRIETQYF
TGTGCCAGCAGTTCCGGACGGGACTCCCGGATCGAGACCCAGTACTTC
>TRBV30|NA|once|11|TRBJ2-3
CAWSVGQFQYF
TGTGCCTGGAGTGTAGGACAGTTCCAGTATTTT
>TRBV5-1|TRBD2|few|14|TRBJ2-7
CASSLFLAGYEQYF
TGCGCCAGCAGCTTGTTTCTAGCGGGTTACGAGCAGTACTTC
>TRBV5-1|NA|few|16|TRBJ1-4
CASSRMVRGTNEKLFF
TGCGCCAGCAGCAGGATGGTACGGGGAACTAATGAAAAACTGTTTTTT
>TRBV2|NA|few|11|TRBJ1-1
CASIMNTEAFF
TGTGCCAGCATCATGAACACTGAAGCTTTCTTT
>TRBV30|NA|NA|14|TRBJ1-4
CAWSVGSLNEKLFF
TGTGCCTGGAGTGTGGGCAGCCTTAATGAAAAACTGTTTTTT
>TRBV5-6|NA|NA|12|TRBJ1-1
CASSFRNTEAFF
TGTGCCAGCAGCTTTAGGAACACTGAAGCTTTCTTT
>TRBV7-2|NA|NA|16|TRBJ2-3
CASSLVVGLLTDTQYF
TGTGCCAGCAGCTTAGTAGTCGGCCTACTAACAGATACGCAGTATTTT
>TRBV5-8|TRBD2|NA|16|TRBJ2-2
CASSARAGPGTGELFF
TGTGCCAGCAGCGCTAGAGCGGGACCGGGCACCGGGGAGCTGTTTTTT
>TRBV7-6|TRBD2|NA|15|TRBJ2-1
CASSRSGSSYNEQFF
TGTGCCAGCAGCCGCAGCGGGAGCTCCTACAATGAGCAGTTCTTC
>TRBV11-2|NA|NA|15|TRBJ2-5
CASSLDPGGGETQYF
TGTGCCAGCAGCTTAGATCCCGGGGGTGGAGAGACCCAGTACTTC